One sample yielded the 4 T cell receptor beta chains listed below, sequenced in a study of cytomegalovirus exposure and HLA in healthy donors. The PCR was carried out with 60 Vbeta primers and 13 Jbeta primers. Repertoires were generated with immunoSEQ multiplex PCR, while TCRdb's copy carries only in-frame clones and drops some. The repertoire includes approximately 140,000 clones, 65% to 80% of them detected once, and around 1.3% sits in the top ten. Sequenced input: PBMCs. The receptor source for this set is a male donor in good health and CMV-seropositive.

This clone was recorded a few times. This chain joins TRBV19 and TRBJ2-3, with D unresolved. The V end lost 5 bases, the J end lost 2 bases, and 14 bases lay between the germline ends. The CDR3 sequence is 15 residues long. Germline lookup yields CDR1 LNHDA and CDR2 SQIVND (reference sequence). Written as DNA, the CDR3 is TGTGCCAGTAGTTCCCTGGAGCGCCCCACAGATACGCAGTATTTT. Its translation is CASSSLERPTDTQYF. Based on the CDR3 plus reference TRBV19 and TRBJ2-3, the full variable domain is DGGITQSPKYLFRKEGQNVTLSCEQNLNHDAMYWYRQDPGQGLRLIYYSQIVNDFQKGDIAEGYSVSREKKESFPLTVTSAQKNPTAFYLCASSSLERPTDTQYFGPGTRLTVL.

Only a few counts were recorded for this clone. V gene TRBV5-6 combines with J gene TRBJ2-4; 10 nucleotides align to TRBD1. J was trimmed by 11 bases and V by 7 bases; bases with no gene match: 9. CDR3 length equals 13 residues. Germline loops: CDR1 SGHDT, CDR2 YYEEEE. The CDR3 spells CASSGTGVVFQYF. The DNA of the CDR3 is TGTGCCAGCTCCGGGACAGGGGTGGTTTTTCAGTACTTC.

This clone was counted many times. The chain is built from TRBV6-4 and TRBJ2-1, with 12 bases that match TRBD2. Germline trimming cut 0 bases from V and 6 bases from J; bases unmatched to any gene: 0. The CDR3 contains 15 residues. The V gene's germline CDR1 is MRHNA and CDR2 SNTAGT. CDR3 amino acids: CASSDSTSGSNEQFF. The CDR3 region has the DNA TGTGCCAGCAGTGACTCGACTAGCGGGAGCAATGAGCAGTTCTTC.

The rearrangement uses TRBV7-9 and TRBJ2-3; TRBD2 is a possible D gene (6 bases). Germline V gene sequence: CDR1 SEHNR, CDR2 FQNEAQ (reference sequence). The V gene lost 4 bases and the J gene lost 0 bases, with 14 bases spanning the gap. CDR3 length: 16 amino acids. The DNA of the CDR3 is TGTGCCAGCAGCTCCAGGCTAGCGCCCAGCACAGATACGCAGTATTTT. This encodes CASSSRLAPSTDTQYF.